Listed below are T cell receptor beta chains from one sample, sequenced in a study of human CD8 memory T cell subsets. TCRdb reprocessed the 5' RACE reads and keeps a single row for each CDR3 protein, giving no DNA. This table holds about 5,500 distinct CDR3 sequences. The sequenced sample consisted of CD8+ T cells from PBMCs. The source is a human donor in good health. Each CDR3 is given with its conserved first and last residue. The order of the fields is J gene, V gene, clone size, CDR3 protein. Clone size appears in some rows only: once, few, many, or a class for an expanded clone.

j_call: TRBJ2-1; v_call: TRBV27; clone_size: NA; cdr3_aa: CASSLGRGYNEQFF
j_call: TRBJ1-1; v_call: TRBV20-1; clone_size: medium-sized; cdr3_aa: CSARDIFMNLQSTEAFF
j_call: TRBJ2-7; v_call: TRBV5-5; clone_size: NA; cdr3_aa: CASSSNRVTYF
j_call: TRBJ1-2; v_call: TRBV2; clone_size: NA; cdr3_aa: CASSESKKNPYGYTF
j_call: TRBJ2-7; v_call: TRBV10-3; clone_size: NA; cdr3_aa: CAISGASGSDYEQYF
j_call: TRBJ1-5; v_call: TRBV28; clone_size: NA; cdr3_aa: CASSLGKGFRQPQHF
j_call: TRBJ1-1; v_call: TRBV25-1; clone_size: NA; cdr3_aa: CASRVGTEAFF
j_call: TRBJ2-1; v_call: TRBV20-1; clone_size: NA; cdr3_aa: CSAREFAGGNNNEQFF
j_call: TRBJ1-2; v_call: TRBV10-3; clone_size: medium-sized; cdr3_aa: CAISESWQNYGYTF
j_call: TRBJ2-1; v_call: TRBV7-9; clone_size: medium-sized; cdr3_aa: CASSAVRRGVGDEQFF
j_call: TRBJ2-1; v_call: TRBV20-1; clone_size: NA; cdr3_aa: CSAREAGGLNEQFF
j_call: TRBJ2-2; v_call: TRBV25-1; clone_size: NA; cdr3_aa: CASSESPLLRGKGGELFF
j_call: TRBJ2-1; v_call: TRBV5-1; clone_size: NA; cdr3_aa: CASSLENERTNNEQFF
j_call: TRBJ1-1; v_call: TRBV29-1; clone_size: NA; cdr3_aa: CSVELTGGDTEAFF
j_call: TRBJ1-1; v_call: TRBV27; clone_size: NA; cdr3_aa: CASSLTLNTEAFF
j_call: TRBJ2-1; v_call: TRBV4-2; clone_size: NA; cdr3_aa: CASSQEWSTYVEQFF
j_call: TRBJ1-1; v_call: TRBV7-6; clone_size: NA; cdr3_aa: CASSLTGTEAFF
j_call: TRBJ2-7; v_call: TRBV20-1; clone_size: NA; cdr3_aa: CSASILGTVYEQYF
j_call: TRBJ2-1; v_call: TRBV2; clone_size: NA; cdr3_aa: CATGNSAEQFF
j_call: TRBJ1-5; v_call: TRBV15; clone_size: NA; cdr3_aa: CATSRVGSNQPQHF
j_call: TRBJ2-1; v_call: TRBV5-1; clone_size: NA; cdr3_aa: CASNSGNEQFF
j_call: TRBJ1-1; v_call: TRBV20-1; clone_size: NA; cdr3_aa: CSARRRSNTEAFF